This TCR beta chain derives from a study of blood T cell repertoires in COVID-19. The method was immunoSEQ multiplex PCR; TCRdb's version includes in-frame clones alone and lacks a portion of them. This table has fewer than 200,000 clones, about 83% appearing once. The sequence was collected from a woman in her late teens or twenties who had recovered from COVID-19. Input material: peripheral blood.

The CDR3 loop is CASSEPRANTGELFF. The DNA for the CDR3 is TGTGCCAGCAGCGAGCCCAGGGCGAACACCGGGGAGCTGTTTTTT. The rearrangement joins TRBV9 to TRBJ2-2; D may be TRBD1 (5 bases). The V end lost 3 bases, the J end lost 0 bases, and 9 bases lay between the germline ends. From germline, CDR1 is SGDLS and CDR2 YYNGEE. The CDR3 contains 15 residues.